The T cell receptor beta chain under discussion was sequenced for a study of beta chain features in type 1 diabetes. At the level of the study: When patients were set against healthy donors, age, gender and cell yields were similar.

About this clone itself: The antigen remains undetermined.

Reverse transcribing all isolated RNA meant expressed TCRB transcripts were sequenced. The read count averaged around 4 million across naive, central memory and regulatory T cell samples. Sequencing used immunoSEQ multiplex PCR; TCRdb keeps in-frame clones, though not all of them. This sample has 200,000 to 250,000 clones; 27% occur once, and the top ten carry about 3.9%. The CDR3 length is 15 residues. CDR1 and CDR2 from the germline V gene are SGHAT and FQNNGV. V shed 4 bases and J 4 bases; nucleotides not matched to a gene: 1. Based on CD45RO/CCR7/CD25/CD127/CD95/CD27, CD4+ regulatory, stem cell-like memory, naive and central memory cells were sorted. The study, taken as a whole, reports: Insertion counts at VDJ junctions were lower in type 1 diabetes patients, who also showed more deletions there.

The clonotype originates from a young man in good health. Sequencing used central memory CD4+ T cells from blood. This chain uses TRBV11-2 with TRBJ2-1; 13 bases are a match to TRBD2. CDR3 protein: CASSSTSGGYNEQFF. In DNA, the CDR3 is TGTGCCAGCAGCTCGACTAGCGGGGGGTACAATGAGCAGTTCTTC.